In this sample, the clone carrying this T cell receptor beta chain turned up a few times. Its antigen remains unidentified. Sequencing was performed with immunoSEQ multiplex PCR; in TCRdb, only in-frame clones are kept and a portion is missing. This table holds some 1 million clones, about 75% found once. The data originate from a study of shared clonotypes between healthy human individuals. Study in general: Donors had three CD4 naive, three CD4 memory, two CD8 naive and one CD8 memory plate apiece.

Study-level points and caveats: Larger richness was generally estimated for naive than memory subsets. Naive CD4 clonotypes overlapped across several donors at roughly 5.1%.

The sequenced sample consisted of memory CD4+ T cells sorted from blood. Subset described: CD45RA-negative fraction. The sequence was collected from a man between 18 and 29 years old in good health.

CDR3 sequence (DNA): TGCGCCAGCAGCTCTGGAGCGGGGAACACTGAAGCTTTCTTT. Protein sequence: CASSSGAGNTEAFF. This chain links TRBV5-1 with TRBJ1-1; D gene uncertain. Germline V gives CDR1 SGHRS, CDR2 YFSETQ. V lost 3 bases, J lost 1 base, and 10 bases lay in between. The length of the CDR3 is 14 residues. The full variable domain, with the rest looked up from reference TRBV5-1 and TRBJ1-1, is KAGVTQTPRYLIKTRGQQVTLSCSPISGHRSVSWYQQTPGQGLQFLFEYFSETQRNKGNFPGRFSGRQFSNSRSEMNVSTLELGDSALYLCASSSGAGNTEAFFGQGTRLTVV.